This entry features one T cell receptor (beta chain) sequence. Its target is unknown. This entry belongs to a study of PD-L1 blockade in urothelial cancer. Findings of the study overall: Better survival was forecast by a pretreatment blood TCR clonality below the median.

Profiling relied on immunoSEQ multiplex PCR, and the TCRdb table lists in-frame clones only, not all of them. The sample carries tens of thousands of clones, approximately 86% recorded once. Time point indicated: peripheral blood 6 weeks after treatment start. CDR3 length: 14 amino acids. V was pared by 4 bases and J by 2 bases, with 11 bases between. CDR1 and CDR2 (germline): SGHAT, FQNNGV. This receptor was taken from a man aged 55-75 years with urothelial cancer. V and J are TRBV11-2 and TRBJ1-1, with D possibly TRBD1 on 6 matching bases. This material consisted of PBMCs, taken around atezolizumab (anti-PD-L1) treatment. CDR3 region: CASSSQGSNTEAFF. For the CDR3, the DNA is TGTGCCAGCAGCTCGCAGGGGAGCAACACTGAAGCTTTCTTT.